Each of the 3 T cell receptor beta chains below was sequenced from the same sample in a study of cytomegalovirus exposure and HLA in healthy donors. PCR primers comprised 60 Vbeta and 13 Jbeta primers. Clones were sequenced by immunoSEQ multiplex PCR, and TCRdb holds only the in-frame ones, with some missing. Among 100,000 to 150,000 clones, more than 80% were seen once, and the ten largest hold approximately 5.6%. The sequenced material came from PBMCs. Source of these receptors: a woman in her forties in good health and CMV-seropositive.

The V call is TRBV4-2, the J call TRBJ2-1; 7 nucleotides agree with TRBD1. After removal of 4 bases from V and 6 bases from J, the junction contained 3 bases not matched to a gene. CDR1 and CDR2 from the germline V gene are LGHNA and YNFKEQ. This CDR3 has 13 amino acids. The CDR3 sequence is CASSPAGGNEQFF. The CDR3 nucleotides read TGTGCCAGCAGCCCAGCAGGGGGCAATGAGCAGTTCTTC.

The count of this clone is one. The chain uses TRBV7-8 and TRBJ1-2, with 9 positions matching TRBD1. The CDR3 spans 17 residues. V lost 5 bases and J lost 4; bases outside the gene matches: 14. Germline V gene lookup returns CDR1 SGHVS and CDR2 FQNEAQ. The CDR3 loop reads CASSPSRPGTGFYGYTF. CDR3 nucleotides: TGTGCCAGCAGCCCAAGCCGTCCCGGGACAGGGTTCTATGGCTACACCTTC.

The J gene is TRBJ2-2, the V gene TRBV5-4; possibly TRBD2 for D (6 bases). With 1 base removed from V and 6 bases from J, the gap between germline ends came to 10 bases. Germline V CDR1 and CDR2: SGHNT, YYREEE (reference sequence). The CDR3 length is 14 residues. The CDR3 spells CASSLPLAPGELFF. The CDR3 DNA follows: TGTGCCAGCAGCTTGCCCCTAGCGCCCGGGGAGCTGTTTTTT.